One sample yielded the 28 T cell receptor beta chains listed below, sequenced in a study of blood T cell repertoires in COVID-19. Profiled with immunoSEQ multiplex PCR; TCRdb holds only in-frame clones, not every one. The sample carries approximately 190,000 clones, about 88% recorded once. The sequenced material came from peripheral blood. These receptors all stem from a woman aged 40 to 49 who had recovered from COVID-19.

The CDR3 reads CASSQHRDRHGGYTF. CDR3 nucleotide sequence: TGCGCCAGCAGCCAGCACCGGGACAGGCATGGAGGCTACACCTTC. V and J are TRBV4-3 and TRBJ1-2; TRBD1 aligns across 8 bases. Germline loops: CDR1 LGHNA, CDR2 YSLEER. The V gene end was trimmed by 3 bases and the J gene end by 8 bases; junction bases not matched to a gene: 11. The CDR3 loop spans 15 amino acids.

The chain couples TRBV5-1 to TRBJ2-3; TRBD1 might be the D (6 bases). CDR3 length: 15 amino acids. The V end lost 2 bases, the J end lost 0 bases, and 10 bases lay between the germline ends. Germline loops: CDR1 SGHRS, CDR2 YFSETQ. DNA for the CDR3: TGCGCCAGCAGCTTAACTAGGGGGAGCACAGATACGCAGTATTTT. This encodes CASSLTRGSTDTQYF.

J is TRBJ2-3 and V is TRBV6-4; 10 bases line up with TRBD2. Looked up from germline, CDR1 is MRHNA and CDR2 is SNTAGT. CDR3 length: 16 residues. The V segment lost 0 bases and the J segment 1 base; nucleotides outside the gene matches: 1. The DNA for the CDR3 is TGTGCCAGCAGTGACTCGCTAGCGGGAGGCACAGATACGCAGTATTTT. Its protein product is CASSDSLAGGTDTQYF.

The chain uses TRBV13 and TRBJ1-1; 10 bases fit TRBD1. Germline assignment: CDR1 PRHDT and CDR2 FYEKMQ (reference sequence). The CDR3 is made up of 13 amino acids. Trimming took 4 bases from V and 5 from J; bases not matched to a gene: 1. DNA for the CDR3: TGTGCCAGCAGCTCGGGACAGGGGACTGAAGCTTTCTTT. Amino acids: CASSSGQGTEAFF.

The chain links TRBV30 to TRBJ1-2, with TRBD1 matching 7 bases. Unmatched junction bases numbered 9, after V lost 4 bases and J lost 1 base. Germline V gene data show CDR1 as GTSNPN and CDR2 as SVGIG (reference sequence). This CDR3 comprises 15 residues. In DNA form, the CDR3 reads TGTGCCTGGATACACGGGGGGGACAGTAACTATGGCTACACCTTC. Encoded protein: CAWIHGGDSNYGYTF.

The gene calls are TRBV10-3 and TRBJ1-1; 10 nucleotides agree with TRBD1. The J segment lost 6 bases and the V segment lost 7 bases, leaving 8 bases of the junction unmatched. Per germline, CDR1 ENHRY and CDR2 SYGVKD. The CDR3 covers 14 residues. The CDR3 region is CAINPGQGKAEAFF. DNA for the CDR3: TGTGCCATCAACCCGGGACAGGGGAAGGCTGAAGCTTTCTTT.

In DNA form, the CDR3 reads TGTGCCAGCAGCTTGACAGGGGTAACAGATACGCAGTATTTT. Translating gives CASSLTGVTDTQYF. This chain links TRBV7-2 with TRBJ2-3; 8 bases fit TRBD1. Per the germline V gene, CDR1 is SGHTA and CDR2 is FQGNSA. The CDR3 covers 14 residues. The V and J ends lost 3 bases and 3 bases, in that order; junction bases with no gene match: 2.

The chain links TRBV2 to TRBJ2-1, with TRBD1 matching over 8 bases. This CDR3 comprises 15 residues. From germline, CDR1 is SNHLY and CDR2 FYNNEI. V dropped 7 bases and J dropped 7; count of bases not matched to a gene: 12. CDR3 sequence: CASKTDRAVGNEQFF. DNA of the CDR3: TGTGCCAGCAAGACGGACAGGGCGGTGGGGAATGAGCAGTTCTTC.

The chain uses TRBV5-1 and TRBJ1-6; a weak D match, TRBD1 (6 bases). The CDR3 extends over 16 amino acids. Trimming left V 3 bases short and J 0 bases short, with 10 bases between. CDR1 is SGHRS and CDR2 is YFSETQ in the germline V gene. This CDR3 reads CASSSDSSSYNSPLHF. In DNA form, the CDR3 reads TGCGCCAGCAGCTCGGACAGTAGCTCCTATAATTCACCCCTCCACTTT.

J is TRBJ1-1 and V is TRBV7-2, with TRBD1 matching over 12 bases. Trimming took 5 bases from V and 4 from J; bases not matched to a gene: 11. The germline V gene has CDR1 SGHTA and CDR2 FQGNSA. CDR3 length equals 17 residues. The CDR3 nucleotides are TGTGCCAGCAGCCCGACCGGGACAGGGGGCGCGGGCACTGAAGCTTTCTTT. As protein: CASSPTGTGGAGTEAFF.

The rearrangement uses TRBV29-1 and TRBJ2-7; 8 bases agree with TRBD1. After removal of 5 bases from V and 2 bases from J, the junction contained 5 bases not matched to a gene. Germline CDR1 and CDR2: SQVTM and ANQGSEA. The CDR3 is 13 residues long. CDR3 sequence: CSVTPGGPYEQYF. In DNA, the CDR3 is TGCAGCGTTACCCCAGGGGGCCCCTACGAGCAGTACTTC.

V is TRBV11-3 and J is TRBJ2-2; 8 positions match TRBD2. The junction had 6 bases not matched to a gene; V was cut back by 5 bases and J by 4 bases. CDR3 length equals 15 residues. CDR1 is SGHNT and CDR2 is YENEEA in the germline V gene. The CDR3 spells CASSPRLAPTGELFF. The CDR3 bases are TGTGCCAGCAGCCCCAGACTAGCGCCCACCGGGGAGCTGTTTTTT.

J is TRBJ1-5 and V is TRBV28, with D perhaps TRBD1 (5 bases). CDR3 size: 17 residues. Germline V CDR1 and CDR2: MDHEN, SYDVKM. The ends were cut back, 1 base at V and 7 bases at J, with 20 bases in the middle. The CDR3 reads CASSLSTLRGLGQPQHF. The CDR3 DNA sequence: TGTGCCAGCAGTTTATCCACCCTTAGGGGTCTTGGGCAGCCCCAGCATTTT.

The chain combines TRBV7-9 with TRBJ2-5; 8 bases are a match to TRBD1. V trimming: 5 bases; J trimming: 2 bases; junction bases outside the gene matches: 1. This CDR3 has 13 residues. The V gene's germline CDR1 is SEHNR and CDR2 FQNEAQ (reference sequence). The CDR3 reads CASSHRGQETQYF. CDR3 DNA: TGTGCCAGCAGCCACAGGGGGCAAGAGACCCAGTACTTC.

The rearrangement joins TRBV4-2 to TRBJ1-4; 8 bases agree with TRBD1. Germline CDR1 reads LGHNA; CDR2 reads YNFKEQ. The length of the CDR3 is 16 residues. J was trimmed by 8 bases and V by 1 base; bases with no gene match: 9. This chain's CDR3 is CASSQADRGVEEKLFF. The CDR3 DNA reads TGTGCCAGCAGCCAAGCCGACAGGGGCGTAGAGGAAAAACTGTTTTTT.

The sample holds one count of this clone. V usage is TRBV30 and J usage is TRBJ1-4; D is uncertain. Trimming stripped 3 bases from V and 4 bases from J, with 12 bases between. The germline gives CDR1 GTSNPN, CDR2 SVGIG (reference sequence). This CDR3 spans 14 amino acids. The CDR3 nucleotides read TGTGCCTGGAGAGAAGGGAGTGGTAATGAAAAACTGTTTTTT. It translates to CAWREGSGNEKLFF.

The V and J genes are TRBV5-1 and TRBJ2-2, with unresolved D. The V gene lost 2 bases and the J gene lost 5 bases, with 10 bases spanning the gap. CDR1 is SGHRS, CDR2 YFSETQ, per germline. CDR3 length: 14 residues. This chain's CDR3 is CASSFFDKTGELFF. In DNA form, the CDR3 reads TGCGCCAGCAGCTTTTTTGACAAGACCGGGGAGCTGTTTTTT. Full variable domain (remainder filled in from reference TRBV5-1 and TRBJ2-2): KAGVTQTPRYLIKTRGQQVTLSCSPISGHRSVSWYQQTPGQGLQFLFEYFSETQRNKGNFPGRFSGRQFSNSRSEMNVSTLELGDSALYLCASSFFDKTGELFFGEGSRLTVL.

The rearrangement uses TRBV5-1 and TRBJ1-1; 11 bases map to TRBD1. With 3 bases clipped from V and 4 bases from J, the junction kept 2 bases outside the gene matches. This CDR3 comprises 14 residues. Looked up from germline, CDR1 is SGHRS and CDR2 is YFSETQ. The CDR3 sequence: CASSSGTGGTEAFF. The CDR3 bases are TGCGCCAGCAGCTCCGGGACAGGGGGCACTGAAGCTTTCTTT.

This chain links TRBV28 with TRBJ2-3, with a tentative D call TRBD1 (6 bases). CDR3 size: 17 residues. Germline V CDR1 and CDR2: MDHEN, SYDVKM. CDR3 DNA sequence: TGTGCATCCAGGGGAACCACTCCCGGGCGGGCCGCAGATACGCAGTATTTT. It translates to CASRGTTPGRAADTQYF.

The chain has TRBV3-1 (or the pseudogene TRBV3-2) and TRBJ1-4; no clear D. The length of the CDR3 is 14 residues. Trimming removed 5 bases at V and 6 bases at J, with 13 bases between. CDR1 and CDR2 from the germline V gene are LGHDT and YNNKEL (reference sequence). The CDR3 DNA is TGTGCCAGCAGCTCAACGAACACACATGAAAAACTGTTTTTT. It is translated as CASSSTNTHEKLFF.

J is TRBJ1-1 and V is TRBV7-9, with D possibly matching TRBD1 (6 bases). V lost 5 bases and J lost 1, with 14 bases in between. Per germline, CDR1 SEHNR and CDR2 FQNEAQ (reference sequence). The CDR3 loop spans 15 amino acids. CDR3 nucleotide sequence: TGTGCCAGCAGCCCACCGACAGGAAAGAACACTGAAGCTTTCTTT. It is translated as CASSPPTGKNTEAFF.

The DNA of the CDR3 is TGTGCCAGTAGTATTGCAGGGTCCCAAGAGACCCAGTACTTC. Amino acids: CASSIAGSQETQYF. The chain couples TRBV19 to TRBJ2-5; perhaps TRBD1 as D (5 bases). The ends were cut back, 3 bases at V and 1 base at J, with 9 bases in the middle. Looked up from germline, CDR1 is LNHDA and CDR2 is SQIVND (reference sequence). The CDR3 spans 14 residues.

This rearrangement joins TRBV6-6 to TRBJ2-2; D unclear. CDR1 and CDR2 from the germline V gene are MNHNY and SVGAGI (reference sequence). CDR3 length equals 14 residues. V was cut by 5 bases and J by 5 bases, with 12 bases left in between. CDR3 sequence reads: CASSPSTPTGELFF. In DNA, the CDR3 is TGTGCCAGCAGTCCCTCTACTCCTACCGGGGAGCTGTTTTTT.

The V and J genes are TRBV3-1 (or the pseudogene TRBV3-2) and TRBJ2-6; D unresolved. In germline, CDR1 is LGHDT, CDR2 YNNKEL (reference sequence). The CDR3 sequence is 14 residues long. V dropped 2 bases and J dropped 2 bases, with 4 bases sitting between them. The CDR3 loop is CASSQFTGANVLTF. The CDR3 nucleotides are TGTGCCAGCAGCCAATTCACTGGGGCCAACGTCCTGACTTTC.

V and J are TRBV27 and TRBJ1-1, with D tentatively TRBD1 (5 bases). CDR1 MNHEY and CDR2 SMNVEV come from the germline V gene (reference sequence). This CDR3 spans 14 amino acids. Trimming left V 2 bases short and J 11 bases short, with 18 bases between. The CDR3 DNA is TGTGCCAGCAGTTTAGGGGGGATGGCGTCCGGTGCTTTCTTT. As protein: CASSLGGMASGAFF.

V and J are TRBV28 and TRBJ2-2; TRBD1 matches 10 bases. After removal of 7 bases from V and 4 bases from J, the junction contained 21 bases not matched to a gene. CDR1 and CDR2 (germline): MDHEN, SYDVKM. The CDR3 has 20 residues. The CDR3 DNA follows: TGTGCCAGCATGACCACCAAATTATGGACAGGGGGTTTCGGCACCGGGGAGCTGTTTTTT. Amino acid sequence: CASMTTKLWTGGFGTGELFF.

The chain combines TRBV11-1 with TRBJ2-5, with TRBD2 as a possible D gene (6 bases). The CDR3 has 13 amino acids. V was shortened by 5 bases and J by 4 bases, with 11 bases between the two germline ends. Germline-derived CDR1 and CDR2 are SGHAT and FQDESV (reference sequence). In DNA form, the CDR3 reads TGTGCCAGCAGCACCCCCGGGGGAGAGACCCAGTACTTC. Translating gives CASSTPGGETQYF.

The chain is built from TRBV6-5 and TRBJ2-2, with TRBD1 as a possible D gene (6 bases). This CDR3 is built from 15 residues. Per germline, CDR1 MNHEY and CDR2 SVGAGI. Trimming cost V 7 bases and J 1 base, with 13 bases left between them. CDR3: CASTLRGQNTGELFF. The CDR3 DNA reads as TGTGCCAGCACCCTAAGGGGACAGAACACCGGGGAGCTGTTTTTT.